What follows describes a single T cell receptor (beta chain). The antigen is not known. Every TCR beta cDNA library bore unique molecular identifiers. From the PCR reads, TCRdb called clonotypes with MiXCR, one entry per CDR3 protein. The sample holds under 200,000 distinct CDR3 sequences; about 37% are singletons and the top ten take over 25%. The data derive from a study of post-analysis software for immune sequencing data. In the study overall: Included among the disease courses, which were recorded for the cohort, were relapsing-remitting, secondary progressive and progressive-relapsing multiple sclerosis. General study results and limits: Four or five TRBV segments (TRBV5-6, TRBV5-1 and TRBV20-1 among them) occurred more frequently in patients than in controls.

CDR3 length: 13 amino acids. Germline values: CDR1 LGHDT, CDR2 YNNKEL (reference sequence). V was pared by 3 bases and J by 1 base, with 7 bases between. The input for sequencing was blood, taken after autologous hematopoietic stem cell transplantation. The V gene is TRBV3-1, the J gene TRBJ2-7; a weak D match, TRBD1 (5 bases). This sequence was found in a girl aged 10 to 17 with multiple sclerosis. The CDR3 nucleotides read TGTGCCAGCAGCCACAGGGCATCCTACGAGCAGTACTTC. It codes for CASSHRASYEQYF.